The sequence of this T cell receptor (beta chain) was determined in a study of CD8 T cells in ankylosing spondylitis. Regarding the study as a whole: What appeared characteristic of ankylosing spondylitis blood was a TCR beta motif of fewer than ten highly homologous variants. Enrichment of disease-linked clones was reportedly significant in matched ankylosing spondylitis synovial fluid.

Points on this clonotype: What it binds is unknown.

Quantitative 5'-RACE with molecular barcodes was used to make the TCR beta libraries. TCRdb re-called the 5' RACE reads through MiXCR, storing one row per CDR3 protein. The sample includes 180,000 or so distinct CDR3 sequences, about 9.9% of them seen just once. The receptor's source is a male donor with ankylosing spondylitis or in good health (not recorded which). Sequenced sample: blood, either unsorted or a sorted T cell fraction (not recorded which).

CDR3 bases: TGCGCCAGCAGCTATAGTAGCGGGAGTCAGCAAGAGACCCAGTACTTC. It translates to CASSYSSGSQQETQYF. This chain joins TRBV5-1 and TRBJ2-5, with 9 bases lining up with TRBD2. From germline, CDR1 is SGHRS and CDR2 YFSETQ. This CDR3 contains 16 residues. Unmatched junction bases numbered 8, after V lost 3 bases and J lost 2 bases.